This passage covers 31 T cell receptor beta chains from one sample sequenced in a study of response to subunit inactivated influenza vaccine. From the RT-PCR reads, TCRdb called clonotypes with MiXCR, one entry per CDR3 protein. This table holds some 640,000 distinct CDR3 sequences, approximately 15% found once. Sequenced material: PBMCs from blood, taken 14 to 15 days before vaccination. The receptors derive from a man aged 45-65 years who received an inactivated influenza vaccine.

This clonotype was seen more than once but under ten times. The chain carries TRBV20-1 and TRBJ2-7, with 8 nucleotides matching TRBD2. CDR1 is DFQATT and CDR2 is SNEGSKA in the germline V gene (reference sequence). With 5 bases clipped from V and 2 bases from J, the junction kept 8 bases outside the gene matches. This CDR3 comprises 14 residues. Here the CDR3 reads CSAPFPGGPYEQYF. CDR3 coding DNA: TGCAGTGCTCCCTTCCCGGGAGGGCCCTACGAGCAGTACTTC.

This clonotype was seen repeatedly, ten times or more. This chain joins TRBV29-1 and TRBJ2-1; 8 bases align to TRBD2. Unmatched junction bases numbered 4, after V lost 5 bases and J lost 1 base. The CDR3 covers 14 residues. Germline V gene data show CDR1 as SQVTM and CDR2 as ANQGSEA. The CDR3 region has the DNA TGCAGCGTTACCACTAGCGGATCCTACAATGAGCAGTTCTTC. Residues: CSVTTSGSYNEQFF.

This chain connects TRBV10-3 to TRBJ2-7, with no clear D. The V gene's germline CDR1 is ENHRY and CDR2 SYGVKD. Trimming cost V 6 bases and J 2 bases, with 11 bases left between them. CDR3 length: 13 residues. The CDR3 coding sequence is TGTGCCATCAGGGGCGGACGGGCCTACGAGCAGTACTTC. This codes for CAIRGGRAYEQYF.

V gene TRBV5-1 combines with J gene TRBJ2-7, with 14 nucleotides matching TRBD2. Germline-derived CDR1 and CDR2 are SGHRS and YFSETQ. The CDR3 length is 18 residues. Trimming removed 4 bases from V and 5 bases from J; junction bases left unmatched: 14. The CDR3 bases are TGCGCCAGCAGCGGGAGGACTAGCGGGAGGCCTTTTTCCGACGAGCAGTACTTC. It translates to CASSGRTSGRPFSDEQYF.

The CDR3 sequence is CATGLSSYNSPLHF. CDR3 nucleotide sequence: TGTGCCACGGGGCTGAGCTCCTATAATTCACCCCTCCACTTT. The chain links TRBV28 to TRBJ1-6; possibly TRBD1 for D (5 bases). Germline-derived CDR1 and CDR2 are MDHEN and SYDVKM. This CDR3 is built from 14 residues. Between the trimmed V and J ends, which lost 10 bases and 0 bases, there was a span of 10 bases.

The chain uses TRBV18 and TRBJ2-3; 13 positions match TRBD2. Germline V lookup: CDR1 KGHSH, CDR2 LQKENI. V shed 6 bases, J shed 6 bases, and the junction held 6 bases outside the gene matches. The CDR3 is made up of 15 amino acids. CDR3 sequence reads: CASSRGTSGADTQYF. The CDR3, as DNA: TGTGCCAGCTCGCGCGGGACTAGCGGGGCTGATACGCAGTATTTT. Full variable domain (remainder filled in from reference TRBV18 and TRBJ2-3): NAGVMQNPRHLVRRRGQEARLRCSPMKGHSHVYWYRQLPEEGLKFMVYLQKENIIDESGMPKERFSAEFPKEGPSILRIQQVVRGDSAAYFCASSRGTSGADTQYFGPGTRLTVL.

There are a few counts of this clonotype. V is TRBV5-1 and J is TRBJ2-1; a possible D gene is TRBD1 (5 bases). The germline gives CDR1 SGHRS, CDR2 YFSETQ. The CDR3 is 15 amino acids. V shed 2 bases and J shed 3 bases, with 12 bases lying between them. DNA for the CDR3: TGCGCCAGCAGCTTACCACGACAGAGCTACAATGAGCAGTTCTTC. Translation: CASSLPRQSYNEQFF.

There are many counts of this clonotype. This chain uses TRBV29-1 with TRBJ2-1; 7 nucleotides agree with TRBD2. The J segment lost 4 bases and the V segment lost 4 bases, leaving 10 bases of the junction unmatched. In germline, CDR1 is SQVTM, CDR2 ANQGSEA. This CDR3 spans 15 amino acids. The CDR3 here is CSVAGGAPGYNEQFF. CDR3 coding DNA: TGCAGCGTTGCGGGGGGAGCCCCGGGGTACAATGAGCAGTTCTTC.

This rearrangement joins TRBV20-1 to TRBJ2-3; 8 positions match TRBD1. The germline V gene encodes CDR1 DFQATT and CDR2 SNEGSKA (reference sequence). V shed 5 bases and J 1 base; nucleotides not matched to a gene: 8. The CDR3 is 15 residues long. CDR3 DNA: TGCAGTGCTCCTAAAGACAGGGGACGCACAGATACGCAGTATTTT. It encodes CSAPKDRGRTDTQYF.

This clonotype was counted ten times or more. The gene calls are TRBV29-1 and TRBJ2-2; tentatively, D is TRBD2 (6 bases). Germline CDR1 and CDR2: SQVTM and ANQGSEA. The CDR3 contains 16 residues. The ends were cut back, 2 bases at V and 0 bases at J, with 13 bases in the middle. DNA of the CDR3: TGCAGCGTTGAAACCCGGAGGGTAGCGAACACCGGGGAGCTGTTTTTT. Protein: CSVETRRVANTGELFF.

The chain links TRBV5-1 to TRBJ1-6; D gene uncertain. V was trimmed by 3 bases and J by 8 bases, leaving 15 bases between them. Germline V lookup: CDR1 SGHRS, CDR2 YFSETQ. This CDR3 is built from 15 residues. CDR3 amino acids: CASSSGSGHDSPLHF. The CDR3 bases are TGCGCCAGCAGCTCCGGCAGCGGGCATGATTCACCCCTCCACTTT.

This clonotype was detected only a few times. The gene calls are TRBV28 and TRBJ2-7; 10 bases are shared with TRBD1. V shed 3 bases, J shed 5 bases, and the junction held 7 bases outside the gene matches. The CDR3 extends over 15 amino acids. Per the germline V gene, CDR1 is MDHEN and CDR2 is SYDVKM. In DNA form, the CDR3 reads TGTGCCAGCAGTTTGTCCGGGACAGGGGAGGACGAGCAGTACTTC. Amino acids: CASSLSGTGEDEQYF.

J is TRBJ1-3 and V is TRBV4-3; 9 bases agree with TRBD1. Germline CDR1 and CDR2: LGHNA and YSLEER. The CDR3 extends over 15 amino acids. Trimming cost V 4 bases and J 2 bases; bases outside gene matches: 3. The CDR3 reads CASSLDRGAGNTIYF. Written as DNA, the CDR3 is TGCGCCAGCAGCCTCGACAGGGGGGCTGGAAACACCATATATTTT.

The J gene is TRBJ2-1, the V gene TRBV24-1, with D hard to call. Trimming left V 5 bases short and J 5 bases short, with 12 bases between. The CDR3 has 14 residues. Per germline, CDR1 KGHDR and CDR2 SFDVKD. The CDR3 DNA follows: TGTGCCACCAGTGCCAACTACTTTGACAATGAGCAGTTCTTC. Translation gives CATSANYFDNEQFF.

The rearrangement links TRBV20-1 to TRBJ2-3, with D possibly matching TRBD1 (5 bases). Trimming pared 3 bases from V and 3 bases from J, leaving 16 bases between. The CDR3 has 15 amino acids. CDR1 and CDR2 from the germline V gene are DFQATT and SNEGSKA (reference sequence). CDR3 bases: TGCAGTGCTAGTTTGGGGCCTACCTCAACAGATACGCAGTATTTT. This sequence encodes CSASLGPTSTDTQYF.

This clonotype has a handful of counts. The rearrangement uses TRBV28 and TRBJ2-7, with TRBD1 matching over 7 bases. The ends lost 3 bases at V and 6 bases at J; junction bases unmatched: 5. This CDR3 region has 13 residues. Germline V gives CDR1 MDHEN, CDR2 SYDVKM. In DNA form, the CDR3 reads TGTGCCAGCAGTTTTATGACAGGGCTCGAGCAGTACTTC. The encoded protein is CASSFMTGLEQYF.

The genes are TRBV11-2 and TRBJ2-2, with D perhaps assigned TRBD1 or TRBD2 (5 bases each). The CDR3 spans 15 residues. The ends were cut back, 2 bases at V and 6 bases at J, with 13 bases in the middle. In germline, CDR1 is SGHAT, CDR2 FQNNGV. The CDR3: CASSLNLWDPGELFF. CDR3 DNA: TGTGCCAGCAGCTTAAATTTATGGGACCCCGGGGAGCTGTTTTTT.

V and J are TRBV20-1 and TRBJ2-2; perhaps TRBD2 as D (6 bases). CDR1 is DFQATT and CDR2 is SNEGSKA in the germline V gene (reference sequence). The CDR3 totals 15 residues. Trimming took 4 bases from V and 4 from J, leaving 16 bases between them. The CDR3 here is CSAKRPGTLTGELFF. In DNA, the CDR3 is TGCAGTGCTAAACGACCCGGGACTCTCACCGGGGAGCTGTTTTTT.

V gene TRBV5-1 combines with J gene TRBJ2-7; 9 bases map to TRBD1. V lost 4 bases, J lost 6 bases, and 17 bases stayed unmatched. Germline loops: CDR1 SGHRS, CDR2 YFSETQ. This CDR3 is built from 17 residues. The CDR3 loop is CASSGDRGTGKRVEQYF. Here the CDR3 DNA reads TGCGCCAGCAGCGGGGATCGAGGGACAGGGAAACGGGTCGAGCAGTACTTC.

The genes are TRBV24-1 and TRBJ2-1; D could derive from TRBD1 or TRBD2 (5 bases each). The CDR3 loop spans 15 amino acids. The V end lost 2 bases, the J end lost 12 bases, and 19 bases lay between the germline ends. Germline V gives CDR1 KGHDR, CDR2 SFDVKD. The CDR3 loop reads CATSDSAGAALGQFF. DNA for the CDR3: TGTGCCACCAGTGATTCGGCCGGGGCGGCCCTCGGGCAGTTCTTC.

The table lists this clonotype with many counts. CDR3 nucleotide sequence: TGTGCCAGCAGCCAAGAGAGCGGCTATGGCTACACCTTC. It specifies CASSQESGYGYTF. This chain uses TRBV4-2 with TRBJ1-2; D uncertain. V was shortened by 0 bases and J by 4 bases, with 6 bases between the two germline ends. CDR1 LGHNA and CDR2 YNFKEQ come from the germline V gene. The CDR3 loop spans 13 amino acids.

Concerning this clonotype: At one of its ends the junction is not consistent with the germline gene, which may arise from a read error. The V gene is TRBV5-1, the J gene TRBJ2-3; D gene ambiguous. CDR1 and CDR2 (germline): SGHRS, YFSETQ. The CDR3 spans 15 residues. CDR3 coding DNA: TGCGCCGGCAGCGTAGACAAACCCACCACAGATACGCAGTATTTT. This encodes CAGSVDKPTTDTQYF.

V usage is TRBV7-2 and J usage is TRBJ2-2, with D tentatively TRBD1 or TRBD2 (6 bases each). The CDR3 runs to 17 residues. In germline, CDR1 is SGHTA, CDR2 FQGNSA. V dropped 5 bases and J dropped 0 bases, with 16 bases sitting between them. The CDR3 DNA follows: TGTGCCAGCAGCAAACCCCTGGGGGGCGCGAACACCGGGGAGCTGTTTTTT. It specifies CASSKPLGGANTGELFF.

This clonotype was detected only a few times. V and J are TRBV3-1 and TRBJ2-1, with 15 bases lining up with TRBD2. The V and J ends lost 0 bases and 15 bases, in that order; junction bases with no gene match: 6. This CDR3 contains 15 residues. CDR1 is LGHDT, CDR2 YNNKEL, per germline (reference sequence). The CDR3, as DNA: TGTGCCAGCAGCCAAGATCCCGGACTAGCGGGGGGGATGTTCTTC. Encoded protein: CASSQDPGLAGGMFF.

This clonotype was observed at least ten times. The chain combines TRBV29-1 with TRBJ2-4; the match to TRBD1 covers 7 bases. Germline CDR1 reads SQVTM; CDR2 reads ANQGSEA. The length of the CDR3 is 15 residues. Unmatched junction bases numbered 10, after V lost 7 bases and J lost 1 base. CDR3 sequence reads: CSAGYRGSAKNIQYF. DNA for the CDR3: TGCAGCGCCGGGTACAGGGGAAGCGCCAAAAACATTCAGTACTTC.

CDR3 region: CASSSLAGAGVSRVGHEQYF. The CDR3 nucleotides are TGTGCCAGCAGTTCCCTAGCGGGAGCTGGGGTTTCGAGGGTGGGCCACGAGCAGTACTTC. The chain employs TRBV12-3 or TRBV12-4 and TRBJ2-7, with TRBD2 matching 10 bases. J gave up 5 bases and V 4 bases, and 23 bases lay outside the gene matches. The CDR3 contains 20 residues.

The chain links TRBV5-5 to TRBJ1-1, with D perhaps TRBD1 (6 bases). The CDR3 is made up of 15 amino acids. V lost 1 base, J lost 1 base, and 11 bases lay in between. Germline assignment: CDR1 SGHKS and CDR2 YYEKEE (reference sequence). CDR3 coding DNA: TGTGCCAGCAGCTTGAATACAGGGACGAACACTGAAGCTTTCTTT. Translating gives CASSLNTGTNTEAFF.

The chain joins TRBV5-1 to TRBJ2-1, with TRBD2 as a possible D gene (6 bases). The germline CDR1 and CDR2 sequences are SGHRS and YFSETQ. Between the trimmed V and J ends, which lost 5 bases and 6 bases, there was a span of 9 bases. The CDR3 loop spans 12 amino acids. CDR3 residues: CASSGGLNEQFF. CDR3 DNA sequence: TGCGCCAGCAGTGGGGGACTCAATGAGCAGTTCTTC.

The sample holds many counts of this clonotype. This chain links TRBV21-1 with TRBJ2-3. TRBV21-1 corresponds to a pseudogene. The CDR3 runs 14 residues. DNA for the CDR3: TGTGCCAGCAGCAAAGAATCAGGGCAAGATACGCAGTATTTT. Translated, it gives CASSKESGQDTQYF.

This clonotype has only a few counts. J is TRBJ2-5 and V is TRBV7-2, with TRBD1 matching over 10 bases. After removal of 4 bases from V and 4 bases from J, the junction contained 3 bases not matched to a gene. This CDR3 is 14 amino acids long. Germline V lookup: CDR1 SGHTA, CDR2 FQGNSA. CDR3 in DNA: TGTGCCAGCAGCTCTCGGACAGGGGGAGAGACCCAGTACTTC. As protein: CASSSRTGGETQYF.

A note on this clonotype: Compared with germline, one end of the junction differs, possibly owing to a read error. V is TRBV7-9 and J is TRBJ2-3, with no clear D. CDR1 and CDR2 from the germline V gene are SEHNR and FQNEAQ (reference sequence). This CDR3 is 14 amino acids long. This CDR3 is CAGSLKDGTDTQYF. CDR3 bases: TGTGCCGGCAGCTTAAAGGACGGAACAGATACGCAGTATTTT.